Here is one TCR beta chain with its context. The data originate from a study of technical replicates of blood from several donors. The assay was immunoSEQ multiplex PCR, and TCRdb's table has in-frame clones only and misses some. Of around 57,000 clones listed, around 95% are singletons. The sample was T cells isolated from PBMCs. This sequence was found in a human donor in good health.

The CDR3 bases are TGTGCCAGCAGCTTAGGAGGAAGCACTGAAGCTTTCTTT. Translated, it gives CASSLGGSTEAFF. The rearrangement uses TRBV7-6 and TRBJ1-1; no clear D. Germline V CDR1 and CDR2: SGHVS, FNYEAQ. Deletions cut 1 base from V and 4 bases from J, with 7 bases between. The CDR3 runs 13 residues. Looking up the rest from reference TRBV7-6 and TRBJ1-1 gives the full variable domain: GAGVSQSPRYKVTKRGQDVALRCDPISGHVSLYWYRQALGQGPEFLTYFNYEAQQDKSGLPNDRFSAERPEGSISTLTIQRTEQRDSAMYRCASSLGGSTEAFFGQGTRLTVV.